The clone carrying this T cell receptor (beta chain) has a single count. Its antigen is still unknown. One junction end disagrees with the germline gene, perhaps due to a read error. The sample belongs to a study of neurological immune-mediated disorders. Study-wide results and caveats: It was HTLV-1-associated myelopathy that showed the most TCR clonal expansion, while multiple sclerosis showed the least, falling below healthy controls.

The CDR3 sequence is 13 residues long. As for the cDNA, it was generated by 5'RACE with 10-nucleotide random UMIs. TCRdb processed the 5' RACE reads anew with MiXCR; each CDR3 protein has one entry. The sample carries under 90,000 distinct CDR3 sequences, 10% recorded once. Time point indicated: longitudinal time-point 1 (baseline). The sample consisted of PBMCs. The source of this sequence is a man aged 30 to 39 in good health. This chain joins TRBV12-3 or TRBV12-4 and TRBJ2-7; TRBD2 is a possible D gene (5 bases). The CDR3, as DNA: TGTGCCAGCAGTTTCGGGGAGTCCTACGAGCGGTACTTC. It yields the protein CASSFGESYERYF.